The next 7 T cell receptor beta chains were all read from a single sample in a study of blood T cell repertoires in COVID-19. Repertoires were generated with immunoSEQ multiplex PCR, while TCRdb's copy carries only in-frame clones and drops some. The table has 200,000 or so clones, about 82% seen once. The sequencing sample was made of peripheral blood. These receptors all come from a woman in her twenties or thirties with acute or convalescent COVID-19.

This clone was counted between two and nine times. The CDR3 protein is CASSPALQGLYGYTF. The CDR3 DNA sequence: TGTGCCAGCAGCCCTGCGCTACAGGGGTTGTATGGCTACACCTTC. The chain joins TRBV4-2 to TRBJ1-2; 7 bases align to TRBD1. This CDR3 contains 15 residues. J gave up 5 bases and V 4 bases, and 10 bases lay outside the gene matches. Germline CDR1 reads LGHNA; CDR2 reads YNFKEQ.

This clone has only a few counts. V is TRBV7-9 and J is TRBJ2-7; 8 nucleotides line up with TRBD2. V lost 4 bases to trimming and J lost 5 bases; unmatched junction nucleotides: 13. This CDR3 region has 16 residues. Germline assignment: CDR1 SEHNR and CDR2 FQNEAQ (reference sequence). The CDR3 loop is CASSSTREGRPHEQYF. In DNA, the CDR3 is TGTGCCAGCAGCTCAACCCGGGAGGGCCGGCCCCACGAGCAGTACTTC.

The chain has TRBV3-1 (or the pseudogene TRBV3-2) and TRBJ2-6; weak D call: TRBD1 (6 bases). This CDR3 region has 18 residues. Germline-derived CDR1 and CDR2 are LGHDT and YNNKEL (reference sequence). Trimming cost V 0 bases and J 0 bases, with 12 bases left between them. The DNA of the CDR3 is TGTGCCAGCAGCCAAGAGTGGGACACAAGCTCTGGGGCCAACGTCCTGACTTTC. Translation gives CASSQEWDTSSGANVLTF.

V and J are TRBV10-3 and TRBJ2-7; 7 bases agree with TRBD1. This CDR3 contains 15 residues. Trimming removed 7 bases from V and 2 bases from J; junction bases left unmatched: 11. Per germline, CDR1 ENHRY and CDR2 SYGVKD. The CDR3 sequence is CAITQSGQTTYEQYF. The DNA of the CDR3 is TGTGCCATCACCCAGTCGGGACAGACAACCTACGAGCAGTACTTC.

This clone was counted a few times. The chain recombines TRBV6-2 or TRBV6-3 with TRBJ1-1; D ambiguous. Between the trimmed V and J ends, which lost 4 bases and 6 bases, there was a span of 18 bases. This CDR3 has 15 residues. Germline CDR1 and CDR2: MNHEY and SVGEGT. CDR3 sequence: CASSFSSGIRSEAFF. As DNA, the CDR3 is TGTGCCAGCAGTTTCTCGTCAGGCATACGTTCTGAAGCTTTCTTT.

This chain uses TRBV28 with TRBJ1-2; the D is unclear. V was cut by 3 bases and J by 6 bases, with 14 bases left in between. The CDR3 totals 14 residues. Germline loops: CDR1 MDHEN, CDR2 SYDVKM. The CDR3 reads CASSFSRGIDGYTF. The CDR3 bases are TGTGCCAGCAGTTTTTCCCGGGGAATAGATGGCTACACCTTC.

The CDR3 sequence is CASSFGGSFLYEQYF. The CDR3 DNA reads as TGTGCCAGCAGCTTCGGCGGGAGTTTCCTCTACGAGCAGTACTTC. The chain links TRBV5-4 to TRBJ2-7, with 7 nucleotides matching TRBD2. CDR1 SGHNT and CDR2 YYREEE come from the germline V gene (reference sequence). This CDR3 comprises 15 residues. Trimming removed 2 bases from V and 3 bases from J; junction bases left unmatched: 8.